The 4 T cell receptor beta chains below were found in one sample sequenced in a study of tumor-infiltrating lymphocytes in primary liver carcinoma. TCR beta cDNA came from around 500 ng total RNA, primed with a constant-region primer. Three nested multiplex PCR rounds of slightly modified ARM-PCR generated TCR beta libraries. TRBV1-TRBV30 forward primers and a C-beta reverse primer were used in the first two PCR rounds, which each ran for around 10 cycles. Via MiXCR, TCRdb re-called the multiplex PCR reads, giving one row per CDR3 protein. The sample lists roughly 120,000 distinct CDR3 sequences, 55% to 75% occurring once. For each extraction, RNA and DNA were obtained together from about 19-30 mg of unsorted bulk tissue. Sequencing was done on a sample of liver tumor tissue from sampling region 1. Subset defined: tumor region T1, superior pole. The receptors come from a woman aged 55-70 years with primary liver carcinoma and hepatitis B virus infection.

The chain carries TRBV11-2 and TRBJ2-7, with D maybe TRBD1 (6 bases). V lost 4 bases and J 6 bases, leaving 19 bases between the germline ends. From germline, CDR1 is SGHAT and CDR2 FQNNGV. The CDR3 covers 15 residues. The CDR3 DNA reads as TGTGCCAGCAGCTCTCACCTAGGACAGAATTGCGAGCAGTACTTC. Residues: CASSSHLGQNCEQYF.

Concerning this clonotype: A read error may explain this, as a much larger clone is one base away. The chain is built from TRBV29-1 and TRBJ2-1; TRBD2 matches at 8 bases. Germline V gives CDR1 SQVTM, CDR2 ANQGSEA. The CDR3 runs 14 residues. Trimming at V came to 7 bases and at J to 3 bases, leaving 8 bases not matched to a gene. CDR3 sequence reads: CSAERGRDYNEQFF. DNA for the CDR3: TGCAGCGCCGAGCGGGGGAGGGACTACAATGAGCAGTTCTTC.

Notes on this clonotype: Just one base apart from a much larger clone, this may be a read error. The rearrangement uses TRBV29-1 and TRBJ2-3; no definite D call. Germline V CDR1 and CDR2: SQVTM, ANQGSEA. V lost 8 bases, J lost 5 bases, and 8 bases lay in between. The CDR3 runs to 10 residues. The CDR3 protein is CSTGRDTQYF. Written as DNA, the CDR3 is TGCAGCACCGGTCGAGATACGCAGTATTTT.

Only a few counts were recorded for this clonotype. One end of the junction fails to match germline, which may point to a read error. The chain combines TRBV11-2 with TRBJ2-1; no clear D. The CDR3 is 13 residues long. The germline V gene encodes CDR1 SGHAT and CDR2 FQNNGV. The CDR3 DNA reads as TGTGCCAGCAGCTTTACCCATCTCAATGAGCAATTCTTC. Translation gives CASSFTHLNEQFF. Full variable domain (outside the CDR3, taken from reference TRBV11-2 and TRBJ2-1): EAGVAQSPRYKIIEKRQSVAFWCNPISGHATLYWYQQILGQGPKLLIQFQNNGVVDDSQLPKDRFSAERLKGVDSTLKIQPAKLEDSAVYLCASSFTHLNEQFFGPGTRLTVL.